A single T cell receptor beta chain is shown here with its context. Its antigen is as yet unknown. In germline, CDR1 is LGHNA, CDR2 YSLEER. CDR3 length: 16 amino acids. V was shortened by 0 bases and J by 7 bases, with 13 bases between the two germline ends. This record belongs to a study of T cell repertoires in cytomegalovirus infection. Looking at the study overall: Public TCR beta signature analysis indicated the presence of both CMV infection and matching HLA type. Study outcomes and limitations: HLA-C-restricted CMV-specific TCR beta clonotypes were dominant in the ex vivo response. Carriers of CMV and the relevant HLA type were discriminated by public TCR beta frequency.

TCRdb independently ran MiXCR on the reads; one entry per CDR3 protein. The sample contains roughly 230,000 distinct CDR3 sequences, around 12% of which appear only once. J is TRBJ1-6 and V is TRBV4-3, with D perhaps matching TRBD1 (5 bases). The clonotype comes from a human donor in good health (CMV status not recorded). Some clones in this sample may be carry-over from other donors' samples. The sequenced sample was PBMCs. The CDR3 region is CASSQDRGGKNSPLHF. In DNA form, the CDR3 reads TGCGCCAGCAGCCAAGATAGGGGCGGTAAAAATTCACCCCTCCACTTT.